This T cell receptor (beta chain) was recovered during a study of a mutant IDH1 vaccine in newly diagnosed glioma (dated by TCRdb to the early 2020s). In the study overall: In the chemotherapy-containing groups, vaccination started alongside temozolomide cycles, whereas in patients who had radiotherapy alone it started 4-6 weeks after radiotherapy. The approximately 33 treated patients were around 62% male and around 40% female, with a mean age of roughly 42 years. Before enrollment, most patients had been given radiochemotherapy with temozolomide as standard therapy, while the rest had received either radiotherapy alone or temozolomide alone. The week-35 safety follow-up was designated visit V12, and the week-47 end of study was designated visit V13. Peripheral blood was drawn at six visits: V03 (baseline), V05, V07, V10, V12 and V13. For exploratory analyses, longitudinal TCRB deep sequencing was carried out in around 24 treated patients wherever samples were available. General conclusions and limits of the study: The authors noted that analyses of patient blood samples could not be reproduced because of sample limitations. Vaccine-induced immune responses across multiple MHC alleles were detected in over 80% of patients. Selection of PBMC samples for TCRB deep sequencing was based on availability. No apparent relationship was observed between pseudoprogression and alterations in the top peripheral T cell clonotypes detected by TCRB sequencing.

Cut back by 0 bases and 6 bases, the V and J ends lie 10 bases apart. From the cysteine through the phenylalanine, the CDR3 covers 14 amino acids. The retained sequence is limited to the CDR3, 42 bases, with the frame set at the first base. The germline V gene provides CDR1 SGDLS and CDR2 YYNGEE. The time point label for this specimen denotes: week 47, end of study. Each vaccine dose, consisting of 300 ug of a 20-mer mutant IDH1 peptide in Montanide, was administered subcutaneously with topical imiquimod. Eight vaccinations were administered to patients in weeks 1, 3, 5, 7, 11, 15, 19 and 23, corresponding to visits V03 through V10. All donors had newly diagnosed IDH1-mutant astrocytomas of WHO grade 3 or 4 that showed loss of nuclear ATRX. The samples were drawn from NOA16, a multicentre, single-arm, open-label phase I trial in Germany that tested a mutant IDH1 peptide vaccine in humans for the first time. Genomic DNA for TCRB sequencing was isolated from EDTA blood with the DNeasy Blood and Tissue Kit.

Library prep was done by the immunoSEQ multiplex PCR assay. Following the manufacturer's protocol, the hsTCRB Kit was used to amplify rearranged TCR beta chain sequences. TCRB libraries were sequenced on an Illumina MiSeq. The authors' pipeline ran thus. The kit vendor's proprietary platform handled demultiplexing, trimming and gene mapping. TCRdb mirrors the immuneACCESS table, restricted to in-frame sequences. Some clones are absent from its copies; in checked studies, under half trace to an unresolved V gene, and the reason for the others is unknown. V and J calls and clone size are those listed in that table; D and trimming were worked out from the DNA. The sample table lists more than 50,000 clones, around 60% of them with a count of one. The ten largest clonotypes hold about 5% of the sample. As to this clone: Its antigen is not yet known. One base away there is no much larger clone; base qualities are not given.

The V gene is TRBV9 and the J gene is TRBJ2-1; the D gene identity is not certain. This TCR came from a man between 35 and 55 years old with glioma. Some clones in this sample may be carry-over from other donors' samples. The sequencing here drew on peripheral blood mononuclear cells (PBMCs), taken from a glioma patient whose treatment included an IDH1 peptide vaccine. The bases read TGTGCCAGCAGCGTAGACCCCCAGACCAATGAGCAGTTCTTC. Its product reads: CASSVDPQTNEQFF.